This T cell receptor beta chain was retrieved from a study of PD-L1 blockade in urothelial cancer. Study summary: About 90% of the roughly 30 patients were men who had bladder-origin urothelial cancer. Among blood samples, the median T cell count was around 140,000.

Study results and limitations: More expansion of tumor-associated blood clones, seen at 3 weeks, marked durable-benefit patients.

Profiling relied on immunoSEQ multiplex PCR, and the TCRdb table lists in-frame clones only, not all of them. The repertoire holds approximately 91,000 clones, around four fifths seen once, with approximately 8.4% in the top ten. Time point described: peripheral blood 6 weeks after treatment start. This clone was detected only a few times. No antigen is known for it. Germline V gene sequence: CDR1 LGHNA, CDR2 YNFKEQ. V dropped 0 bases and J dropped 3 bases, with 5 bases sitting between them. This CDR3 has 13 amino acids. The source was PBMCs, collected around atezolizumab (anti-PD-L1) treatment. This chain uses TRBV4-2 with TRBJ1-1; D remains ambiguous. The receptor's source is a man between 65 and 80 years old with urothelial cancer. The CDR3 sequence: CASSQDPYTEAFF. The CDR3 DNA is TGTGCCAGCAGCCAAGATCCCTACACTGAAGCTTTCTTT.